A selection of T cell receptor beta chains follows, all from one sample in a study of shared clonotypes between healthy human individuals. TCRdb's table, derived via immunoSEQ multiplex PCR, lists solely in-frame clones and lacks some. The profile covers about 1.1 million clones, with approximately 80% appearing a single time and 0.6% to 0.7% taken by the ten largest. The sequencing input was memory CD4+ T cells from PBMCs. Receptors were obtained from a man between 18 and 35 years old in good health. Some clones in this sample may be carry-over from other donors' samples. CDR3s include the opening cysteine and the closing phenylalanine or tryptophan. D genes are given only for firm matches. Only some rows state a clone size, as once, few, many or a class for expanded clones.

cdr3_aa: CASSQEPRGQNTGELFF
cdr3_nt: TGTGCCAGCAGCCAAGAGCCCAGGGGGCAGAACACCGGGGAGCTGTTTTTT
j_call: TRBJ2-2
clone_size: -
d_call: TRBD1
v_call: TRBV4-2

cdr3_aa: CASSNSVGHGANVLTF
cdr3_nt: TGCGCCAGCAGCAATTCGGTCGGGCATGGGGCCAACGTCCTGACTTTC
j_call: TRBJ2-6
clone_size: -
d_call: -
v_call: TRBV5-1

cdr3_aa: CASSGENRVNTGELFF
cdr3_nt: TGTGCCAGCAGTGGGGAAAACAGGGTAAACACCGGGGAGCTGTTTTTT
j_call: TRBJ2-2
clone_size: -
d_call: -
v_call: TRBV2

cdr3_aa: CASRRSPGQGNYEQYF
cdr3_nt: TGTGCCAGCAGGCGAAGCCCGGGACAGGGTAATTACGAGCAGTACTTC
j_call: TRBJ2-7
clone_size: -
d_call: TRBD1
v_call: TRBV2

cdr3_aa: CASSSRRADTQYF
cdr3_nt: TGTGCCAGCAGTTCGCGCAGGGCAGATACGCAGTATTTT
j_call: TRBJ2-3
clone_size: few
d_call: -
v_call: TRBV27

cdr3_aa: CASSSKNTFFSVSRDTQYF
cdr3_nt: TGTGCCAGCAGCTCCAAGAATACCTTCTTCTCCGTTAGTCGGGATACGCAGTATTTT
j_call: TRBJ2-3
clone_size: -
d_call: -
v_call: TRBV7-2

cdr3_aa: CASRRDHNTEAFF
cdr3_nt: TGTGCCAGCAGGCGGGACCATAACACTGAAGCTTTCTTT
j_call: TRBJ1-1
clone_size: -
d_call: -
v_call: TRBV2

cdr3_aa: CASSPTGVSGANVLTF
cdr3_nt: TGCGCCAGCAGCCCGACAGGAGTCTCTGGGGCCAACGTCCTGACTTTC
j_call: TRBJ2-6
clone_size: -
d_call: -
v_call: TRBV5-1

cdr3_aa: CASSRGDPRYGYTF
cdr3_nt: TGTGCCAGCAGCCGCGGAGACCCGAGATATGGCTACACCTTC
j_call: TRBJ1-2
clone_size: -
d_call: -
v_call: TRBV27

cdr3_aa: CASRLIVQETQYF
cdr3_nt: TGTGCCAGCAGACTCATAGTCCAGGAGACCCAGTACTTC
j_call: TRBJ2-5
clone_size: -
d_call: -
v_call: TRBV5-8

cdr3_aa: CASSRSRDSRTDTQYF
cdr3_nt: TGCGCCAGCAGCCGAAGTCGGGACAGCCGCACAGATACGCAGTATTTT
j_call: TRBJ2-3
clone_size: once
d_call: TRBD1
v_call: TRBV4-3

cdr3_aa: CASSFETWTSSYEQYF
cdr3_nt: TGTGCCAGCAGTTTCGAAACCTGGACCAGCTCCTACGAGCAGTACTTC
j_call: TRBJ2-7
clone_size: many
d_call: -
v_call: TRBV28

cdr3_aa: CASSYQGVLLTGELFF
cdr3_nt: TGTGCCAGCAGCTACCAGGGGGTCTTATTAACCGGGGAGCTGTTTTTT
j_call: TRBJ2-2
clone_size: -
d_call: TRBD1
v_call: TRBV9

cdr3_aa: CASTPTGVAYEQYF
cdr3_nt: TGTGCCAGTACCCCGACAGGGGTGGCCTACGAGCAGTACTTC
j_call: TRBJ2-7
clone_size: once
d_call: TRBD1
v_call: TRBV19

cdr3_aa: CASSFSHGTAYGYTF
cdr3_nt: TGTGCCAGCAGTTTTTCCCACGGGACAGCCTATGGCTACACCTTC
j_call: TRBJ1-2
clone_size: -
d_call: TRBD1
v_call: TRBV5-4

cdr3_aa: CASRSKGGLGANVLTF
cdr3_nt: TGTGCCAGTAGGTCAAAAGGTGGGCTTGGGGCCAACGTCCTGACTTTC
j_call: TRBJ2-6
clone_size: once
d_call: -
v_call: TRBV19

cdr3_aa: CASSPLERGRSFTEAFF
cdr3_nt: TGTGCCAGCTCACCGCTGGAACGGGGCAGATCCTTCACTGAAGCTTTCTTT
j_call: TRBJ1-1
clone_size: -
d_call: -
v_call: TRBV18

cdr3_aa: CASRERRTDQETQYF
cdr3_nt: TGTGCCAGCAGGGAGAGACGGACGGACCAAGAGACCCAGTACTTC
j_call: TRBJ2-5
clone_size: few
d_call: -
v_call: TRBV2

cdr3_aa: CASSGPGLAGGSYNEQFF
cdr3_nt: TGTGCCAGCAGCGGACCGGGACTAGCGGGAGGCTCCTACAATGAGCAGTTCTTC
j_call: TRBJ2-1
clone_size: -
d_call: TRBD2
v_call: TRBV5-4

cdr3_aa: CASTTSSLDQPQHF
cdr3_nt: TGTGCCAGCACTACAAGTTCGTTAGATCAGCCCCAGCATTTT
j_call: TRBJ1-5
clone_size: -
d_call: -
v_call: TRBV6-5

cdr3_aa: CASSHTGTGKDYGYTF
cdr3_nt: TGTGCCAGCTCTCACACGGGGACAGGGAAGGACTATGGCTACACCTTC
j_call: TRBJ1-2
clone_size: -
d_call: TRBD1
v_call: TRBV18

cdr3_aa: CASRVTTGGGYTF
cdr3_nt: TGCGCCAGCAGGGTCACTACAGGGGGTGGCTACACCTTC
j_call: TRBJ1-2
clone_size: -
d_call: TRBD1
v_call: TRBV10-1

cdr3_aa: CASSEGEGSQETQYF
cdr3_nt: TGTGCCAGCAGTGAAGGAGAGGGCAGCCAAGAGACCCAGTACTTC
j_call: TRBJ2-5
clone_size: many
d_call: -
v_call: TRBV2

cdr3_aa: CASSPGTGLGDTQYF
cdr3_nt: TGTGCCAGCAGCCCGGGGACAGGGTTAGGGGATACGCAGTATTTT
j_call: TRBJ2-3
clone_size: -
d_call: TRBD1
v_call: TRBV5-4

cdr3_aa: CASSQVDLGLAYGELFF
cdr3_nt: TGCGCCAGCAGCCAGGTTGACCTAGGACTAGCATATGGGGAGCTGTTTTTT
j_call: TRBJ2-2
clone_size: once
d_call: TRBD2
v_call: TRBV4-1

cdr3_aa: CASTDRGMIYEQYF
cdr3_nt: TGTGCCAGCACCGACAGGGGGATGATTTACGAGCAGTACTTC
j_call: TRBJ2-7
clone_size: few
d_call: TRBD1
v_call: TRBV2

cdr3_aa: CAWSVTIDTEAFF
cdr3_nt: TGTGCCTGGAGTGTAACCATCGACACTGAAGCTTTCTTT
j_call: TRBJ1-1
clone_size: -
d_call: -
v_call: TRBV30

cdr3_aa: CVSSFAGVTGEQFF
cdr3_nt: TGTGTCAGCAGCTTTGCGGGAGTAACGGGTGAGCAGTTCTTC
j_call: TRBJ2-1
clone_size: -
d_call: TRBD2
v_call: TRBV7-3

cdr3_aa: CASSQVPQGNQPQHF
cdr3_nt: TGCGCCAGCAGCCAAGTCCCGCAGGGCAATCAGCCCCAGCATTTT
j_call: TRBJ1-5
clone_size: -
d_call: -
v_call: TRBV5-1

cdr3_aa: CASSRLRGSGTEAFF
cdr3_nt: TGTGCCAGCAGTCGTCTAAGGGGGTCCGGCACTGAAGCTTTCTTT
j_call: TRBJ1-1
clone_size: few
d_call: -
v_call: TRBV6-5

cdr3_aa: CASSEMSTNEKLFF
cdr3_nt: TGTGCCAGCAGTGAAATGTCTACTAATGAAAAACTGTTTTTT
j_call: TRBJ1-4
clone_size: -
d_call: -
v_call: TRBV2

cdr3_aa: CASSAPDRGRGYGYTF
cdr3_nt: TGTGCCAGCAGTGCCCCGGACAGGGGGCGCGGCTATGGCTACACCTTC
j_call: TRBJ1-2
clone_size: -
d_call: TRBD1
v_call: TRBV25-1

cdr3_aa: CASSIDPDSFEAFF
cdr3_nt: TGTGCCAGTAGTATAGATCCTGACAGTTTTGAAGCTTTCTTT
j_call: TRBJ1-1
clone_size: -
d_call: -
v_call: TRBV19

cdr3_aa: CAGSGSSYNEQFF
cdr3_nt: TGTGCCGGAAGCGGGAGCTCCTACAATGAGCAGTTCTTC
j_call: TRBJ2-1
clone_size: few
d_call: TRBD2
v_call: TRBV7-9

cdr3_aa: CASSPPSAGASEQYF
cdr3_nt: TGTGCCAGCTCACCACCGAGCGCGGGAGCAAGCGAGCAGTACTTC
j_call: TRBJ2-7
clone_size: -
d_call: TRBD2
v_call: TRBV18

cdr3_aa: CASSYSGGLGQPQHF
cdr3_nt: TGTGCCAGCAGTTACTCAGGAGGGTTGGGTCAGCCCCAGCATTTT
j_call: TRBJ1-5
clone_size: -
d_call: -
v_call: TRBV6-5

cdr3_aa: CASSPADGNTEAFF
cdr3_nt: TGTGCCAGCAGTCCTGCGGACGGGAACACTGAAGCTTTCTTT
j_call: TRBJ1-1
clone_size: few
d_call: -
v_call: TRBV28

cdr3_aa: CASSQDGGNTQYF
cdr3_nt: TGCGCCAGCAGCCAAGATGGAGGGAATACGCAGTATTTT
j_call: TRBJ2-3
clone_size: -
d_call: -
v_call: TRBV4-3

cdr3_aa: CASRRQGGTGELFF
cdr3_nt: TGTGCCAGCAGGCGACAGGGGGGCACCGGGGAGCTGTTTTTT
j_call: TRBJ2-2
clone_size: -
d_call: TRBD1
v_call: TRBV6-5

cdr3_aa: CASSFDRDRGWIGGANVLTF
cdr3_nt: TGTGCCAGCAGCTTCGACCGGGACAGGGGCTGGATTGGTGGGGCCAACGTCCTGACTTTC
j_call: TRBJ2-6
clone_size: -
d_call: TRBD1
v_call: TRBV7-6

cdr3_aa: CASSHLAGGYNEQFF
cdr3_nt: TGTGCCAGCAGTCATCTAGCGGGAGGTTACAATGAGCAGTTCTTC
j_call: TRBJ2-1
clone_size: -
d_call: TRBD2
v_call: TRBV28

cdr3_aa: CASIPDRWSGELFF
cdr3_nt: TGTGCCAGCATTCCAGACAGGTGGAGCGGGGAGCTGTTTTTT
j_call: TRBJ2-2
clone_size: -
d_call: -
v_call: TRBV2

cdr3_aa: CASRPGQLFGGYTF
cdr3_nt: TGCGCCAGCAGACCCGGACAGCTCTTCGGGGGCTACACCTTC
j_call: TRBJ1-2
clone_size: few
d_call: -
v_call: TRBV5-1

cdr3_aa: CASSRMNTEAFF
cdr3_nt: TGTGCCAGCAGCAGAATGAACACTGAAGCTTTCTTT
j_call: TRBJ1-1
clone_size: many
d_call: -
v_call: TRBV2

cdr3_aa: CASSRDSWEQYF
cdr3_nt: TGTGCCAGCAGCAGAGATTCGTGGGAGCAGTACTTC
j_call: TRBJ2-7
clone_size: -
d_call: -
v_call: TRBV7-9

cdr3_aa: CSVGPIYSTGELFF
cdr3_nt: TGCAGCGTTGGACCAATTTACAGCACCGGGGAGCTGTTTTTT
j_call: TRBJ2-2
clone_size: -
d_call: -
v_call: TRBV29-1

cdr3_aa: CASSLAVIAGVSDEQFF
cdr3_nt: TGTGCCAGCAGCTTAGCGGTTATAGCGGGAGTTAGCGATGAGCAGTTCTTC
j_call: TRBJ2-1
clone_size: -
d_call: TRBD2
v_call: TRBV7-9

cdr3_aa: CASSVATSGINEQYF
cdr3_nt: TGTGCCAGCAGCGTAGCTACCAGCGGGATAAACGAGCAGTACTTC
j_call: TRBJ2-7
clone_size: -
d_call: TRBD2
v_call: TRBV9

cdr3_aa: CAWSAASPTDTQYF
cdr3_nt: TGTGCCTGGAGTGCGGCCTCCCCCACAGATACGCAGTATTTT
j_call: TRBJ2-3
clone_size: -
d_call: -
v_call: TRBV30

cdr3_aa: CASILNSGTGSTEAFF
cdr3_nt: TGCGCCAGCATCCTCAATTCCGGGACAGGGAGCACTGAAGCTTTCTTT
j_call: TRBJ1-1
clone_size: few
d_call: TRBD1
v_call: TRBV5-1

cdr3_aa: CAIRGWQNYGYTF
cdr3_nt: TGTGCCATCAGAGGGTGGCAGAACTATGGCTACACCTTC
j_call: TRBJ1-2
clone_size: -
d_call: -
v_call: TRBV10-3

cdr3_aa: CASSQEVRTEETQYF
cdr3_nt: TGCGCCAGCAGCCAAGAAGTAAGGACAGAAGAGACCCAGTACTTC
j_call: TRBJ2-5
clone_size: -
d_call: -
v_call: TRBV4-1

cdr3_aa: CASSLVVAGAGNEQFF
cdr3_nt: TGCGCCAGCAGCTTGGTAGTAGCGGGAGCAGGAAATGAGCAGTTCTTC
j_call: TRBJ2-1
clone_size: once
d_call: TRBD2
v_call: TRBV5-1

cdr3_aa: CASNRGTDTQYF
cdr3_nt: TGTGCCAGCAACCGGGGCACAGATACGCAGTATTTT
j_call: TRBJ2-3
clone_size: few
d_call: -
v_call: TRBV25-1

cdr3_aa: CASSVRRVHEQYF
cdr3_nt: TGTGCCAGCAGTGTGAGGAGGGTCCACGAGCAGTACTTC
j_call: TRBJ2-7
clone_size: -
d_call: -
v_call: TRBV2

cdr3_aa: CAWLQAGTGYSPLHF
cdr3_nt: TGTGCCTGGCTCCAAGCCGGGACAGGATATTCACCCCTCCACTTT
j_call: TRBJ1-6
clone_size: -
d_call: TRBD1
v_call: TRBV30